One sample yielded the 17 T cell receptor beta chains listed below, sequenced in a study of identical twins. Via MiXCR, TCRdb re-called the 5' RACE reads, giving one row per CDR3 protein. Of approximately 890,000 distinct CDR3 sequences listed, approximately 13% are singletons. These data are also associated with another study on yellow fever vaccine responses in identical twins.

The sample taken for sequencing was PBMCs. These receptors all come from a woman aged 18 to 35 in good health.

This clonotype appeared many times. The J gene is TRBJ2-7, the V gene TRBV7-2; the D is unclear. CDR1 SGHTA and CDR2 FQGNSA come from the germline V gene. With 3 bases removed from V and 3 bases from J, the gap between germline ends came to 12 bases. The CDR3 totals 14 residues. The CDR3 is CASSFRTDHYEQYF. CDR3 bases: TGTGCCAGCAGCTTCAGGACGGACCACTACGAGCAGTACTTC.

This clonotype was observed many times. The gene calls are TRBV10-2 and TRBJ1-1; D gene unclear. The CDR3 consists of 11 residues. In germline, CDR1 is WSHSY, CDR2 SAAADI. V lost 4 bases and J lost 4, with 4 bases in between. The CDR3 reads CASSAGTEAFF. The DNA of the CDR3 is TGCGCCAGCAGTGCGGGCACTGAAGCTTTCTTT.

This clonotype was seen only a few times. The rearrangement uses TRBV12-3 or TRBV12-4 and TRBJ2-3; weak D call: TRBD1 (5 bases). The CDR3 covers 16 residues. V was clipped by 5 bases and J by 1 base, with 16 bases between them. CDR3 residues: CASSPTDLTGTDTQYF. For the CDR3, the DNA is TGTGCCAGCAGTCCAACCGACCTGACAGGCACAGATACGCAGTATTTT.

This clonotype has more than one count but fewer than ten. This chain joins TRBV2 and TRBJ1-1; possibly TRBD1 for D (6 bases). V was cut by 6 bases and J by 3 bases, with 11 bases left in between. CDR1 is SNHLY, CDR2 FYNNEI, per germline. The CDR3 covers 13 residues. The DNA for the CDR3 is TGTGCCAGCAGCGCCCAGGGGTACACTGAAGCTTTCTTT. Protein sequence: CASSAQGYTEAFF.

V usage is TRBV10-3 and J usage is TRBJ1-1; unclear D gene. Looked up from germline, CDR1 is ENHRY and CDR2 is SYGVKD. The CDR3 consists of 15 residues. The germline V and J ends were trimmed by 2 bases and 0 bases, with 10 bases remaining between them. In DNA form, the CDR3 reads TGTGCCATCAGTGAGAAGGGAACCGTGAACACTGAAGCTTTCTTT. Translated: CAISEKGTVNTEAFF.

This clonotype occurred a few times. The chain combines TRBV27 with TRBJ2-3; D is uncertain. The CDR3 spans 15 residues. Trimming took 3 bases from V and 0 from J, leaving 10 bases between them. Germline V lookup: CDR1 MNHEY, CDR2 SMNVEV (reference sequence). The CDR3 protein is CASSFSRSSTDTQYF. The DNA of the CDR3 is TGTGCCAGCAGTTTTTCACGATCTAGCACAGATACGCAGTATTTT.

This clonotype appeared a few times. The rearrangement uses TRBV12-3 or TRBV12-4 and TRBJ2-1; 10 bases map to TRBD1. Trimming took 3 bases from V and 8 from J; bases not matched to a gene: 4. The CDR3 has 14 amino acids. CDR3 in amino acids: CASSFGTGVDEQFF. As DNA, the CDR3 is TGTGCCAGCAGTTTCGGGACAGGGGTTGATGAGCAGTTCTTC.

This clonotype turned up a few times. The chain couples TRBV7-2 to TRBJ1-5, with unresolved D. From germline, CDR1 is SGHTA and CDR2 FQGNSA. The V gene lost 1 base and the J gene lost 0 bases, with 7 bases spanning the gap. The CDR3 runs to 15 residues. The CDR3 loop reads CASSLGLASNQPQHF. In DNA, the CDR3 is TGTGCCAGCAGCTTAGGTCTGGCTAGCAATCAGCCCCAGCATTTT.

The chain recombines TRBV7-9 with TRBJ2-7, with 11 bases that match TRBD2. Germline V gene lookup returns CDR1 SEHNR and CDR2 FQNEAQ (reference sequence). V lost 2 bases, J lost 6 bases, and 6 bases stayed unmatched. The CDR3 covers 15 residues. This CDR3 is CASSLQGTSGGEQYF. DNA for the CDR3: TGTGCCAGCAGCTTACAAGGAACTAGCGGGGGCGAGCAGTACTTC.

The chain uses TRBV3-1 and TRBJ2-5; 7 bases line up with TRBD2. This CDR3 is built from 16 residues. The germline gives CDR1 LGHDT, CDR2 YNNKEL (reference sequence). With 1 base clipped from V and 1 base from J, the junction kept 6 bases outside the gene matches. CDR3 amino acids: CASSQGSSGRQETQYF. In nucleotides, the CDR3 is TGTGCCAGCAGCCAAGGGTCTAGCGGACGCCAAGAGACCCAGTACTTC.

The rearrangement uses TRBV6-5 and TRBJ2-5; no definite D call. The germline gives CDR1 MNHEY, CDR2 SVGAGI. The CDR3 loop spans 15 amino acids. The ends were cut back, 2 bases at V and 5 bases at J, with 15 bases in the middle. The CDR3 nucleotides are TGTGCCAGCAGTTACCGAGACCGTACCGGTGAGACCCAGTACTTC. This gives the protein CASSYRDRTGETQYF.

The rearrangement uses TRBV28 and TRBJ2-1; TRBD2 agrees at 9 bases. CDR3 length: 15 residues. CDR1 is MDHEN and CDR2 is SYDVKM in the germline V gene. V lost 3 bases to trimming and J lost 5 bases; unmatched junction nucleotides: 5. CDR3 in DNA: TGTGCCAGCAGTTTCAGCCAGCGGGGGGACAATGAGCAGTTCTTC. Its protein product is CASSFSQRGDNEQFF.

In its sample, this clonotype was seen many times. The chain uses TRBV3-1 and TRBJ1-2, with 8 bases lining up with TRBD1. CDR3 size: 14 residues. The trim removed 4 bases at V and 4 bases at J, leaving 5 bases unmatched. CDR1 LGHDT and CDR2 YNNKEL come from the germline V gene (reference sequence). CDR3 coding DNA: TGTGCCAGCAGCCCGACAGGGGCAAGCTATGGCTACACCTTC. Protein: CASSPTGASYGYTF.

This sequence joins TRBV5-1 and TRBJ2-3; D may be TRBD1 or TRBD2 (6 bases each). V lost 0 bases and J lost 5, with 13 bases in between. The germline V gene has CDR1 SGHRS and CDR2 YFSETQ. The CDR3 is 15 amino acids. The CDR3 loop reads CASSLVPGAVDTQYF. CDR3 coding DNA: TGCGCCAGCAGCTTGGTCCCGGGGGCGGTAGATACGCAGTATTTT.

J is TRBJ2-5 and V is TRBV3-1; D is unclear. CDR3 length: 16 amino acids. Germline V gene sequence: CDR1 LGHDT, CDR2 YNNKEL (reference sequence). The V and J ends lost 0 bases and 7 bases respectively, with 18 bases between them. CDR3 protein: CASSQDLSSPLVTQYF. For the CDR3, the DNA is TGTGCCAGCAGCCAAGATCTCTCGAGTCCGTTGGTGACCCAGTACTTC.

The CDR3 here is CATSDLTSQVETQYF. DNA of the CDR3: TGTGCCACCAGTGATTTGACATCACAGGTTGAGACCCAGTACTTC. The chain couples TRBV24-1 to TRBJ2-5; possible D gene TRBD1, 5 bases. Germline V gives CDR1 KGHDR, CDR2 SFDVKD. The CDR3 consists of 15 residues. Trimming took 0 bases from V and 5 from J, leaving 12 bases between them.

This clonotype appeared many times. The V call is TRBV12-3 or TRBV12-4, the J call TRBJ1-5; D unclear. CDR3 length: 16 residues. Trimming took off 6 bases at V and 4 bases at J, with 19 bases between the two ends. DNA for the CDR3: TGTGCCAGCAGCCCGGCGGGAGGGCCGGGTAATCAGCCCCAGCATTTT. Encoded protein: CASSPAGGPGNQPQHF.